The next 28 T cell receptor beta chains were all read from a single sample in a study of blood T cell repertoires in COVID-19. The protocol was immunoSEQ multiplex PCR, while the TCRdb copy is restricted to in-frame clones and leaves out a portion. Of fewer than 200,000 clones in the sample, roughly nine tenths are singletons; the top ten hold around 24%. The sequencing input was peripheral blood. The receptor set was obtained from a man in his fifties or sixties with acute or convalescent COVID-19.

The J gene is TRBJ2-1, the V gene TRBV11-2, with 13 bases aligning to TRBD2. The V and J ends lost 1 base and 7 bases, in that order; junction bases with no gene match: 10. Germline values: CDR1 SGHAT, CDR2 FQNNGV. The CDR3 has 18 residues. This CDR3 is CASSLVGLAGEGLNEQFF. The DNA of the CDR3 is TGTGCCAGCAGCTTAGTCGGACTAGCGGGAGAGGGATTAAATGAGCAGTTCTTC. Using reference TRBV11-2 and TRBJ2-1 for the parts outside the CDR3, the full variable domain is EAGVAQSPRYKIIEKRQSVAFWCNPISGHATLYWYQQILGQGPKLLIQFQNNGVVDDSQLPKDRFSAERLKGVDSTLKIQPAKLEDSAVYLCASSLVGLAGEGLNEQFFGPGTRLTVL.

The sample holds one count of this clone. The CDR3 sequence is CANSRRGGNYGYTF. Here the CDR3 DNA reads TGTGCCAACAGCAGAAGGGGGGGGAACTATGGCTACACCTTC. The rearrangement uses TRBV6-5 and TRBJ1-2; weak D call: TRBD1 (6 bases). CDR1 is MNHEY and CDR2 is SVGAGI in the germline V gene. The CDR3 length is 14 residues. Trimming left V 10 bases short and J 2 bases short, with 17 bases between.

The chain has TRBV7-9 and TRBJ2-7, with D tentatively TRBD2 (7 bases). The CDR3 consists of 16 residues. Germline loops: CDR1 SEHNR, CDR2 FQNEAQ (reference sequence). V was trimmed by 6 bases and J by 2 bases, leaving 20 bases between them. Written as DNA, the CDR3 is TGTGCCAGCAGACCGAGGGGGGCTAGCGGAGCCTACGAGCAGTACTTC. Its protein is CASRPRGASGAYEQYF.

The chain is built from TRBV19 and TRBJ1-1; 7 nucleotides match TRBD1. Trimming cost V 3 bases and J 1 base; bases outside gene matches: 2. The germline CDR1 and CDR2 sequences are LNHDA and SQIVND (reference sequence). The CDR3 spans 14 residues. CDR3 residues: CASSMGQWNTEAFF. Here the CDR3 DNA reads TGTGCCAGTAGTATGGGACAGTGGAACACTGAAGCTTTCTTT.

The chain is built from TRBV29-1 and TRBJ2-2; 9 nucleotides line up with TRBD2. The ends lost 7 bases at V and 2 bases at J; junction bases unmatched: 5. CDR3 length: 14 residues. Germline CDR1 reads SQVTM; CDR2 reads ANQGSEA. CDR3 nucleotides: TGCAGCGGGAGGCGGGGGGGCAACACCGGGGAGCTGTTTTTT. This encodes CSGRRGGNTGELFF.

The CDR3 nucleotides are TGCAGCGCAGAGATGAACACTGAAGCTTTCTTT. Translating gives CSAEMNTEAFF. The rearrangement uses TRBV29-1 and TRBJ1-1; D is unclear. Germline values: CDR1 SQVTM, CDR2 ANQGSEA. V gave up 7 bases and J gave up 0 bases, with 6 bases separating them. This CDR3 spans 11 amino acids.

This clone has just one count. The chain couples TRBV10-3 to TRBJ2-7; a possible D gene is TRBD2 (5 bases). With 0 bases removed from V and 2 bases from J, the gap between germline ends came to 8 bases. Germline V gene sequence: CDR1 ENHRY, CDR2 SYGVKD. CDR3 length equals 14 residues. The CDR3 nucleotides read TGTGCCATCAGTGAGTCGAGGGCACCCTACGAGCAGTACTTC. This codes for CAISESRAPYEQYF.

The genes are TRBV6-5 and TRBJ1-5; D may be TRBD1 (5 bases). The CDR3 is made up of 16 amino acids. The germline V and J ends were trimmed by 4 bases and 5 bases, with 18 bases remaining between them. The germline gives CDR1 MNHEY, CDR2 SVGAGI. CDR3: CASSSRGRALDQPQHF. For the CDR3, the DNA is TGTGCCAGCAGTTCCAGAGGCAGGGCATTAGATCAGCCCCAGCATTTT.

This chain's CDR3 is CASSEIGQGFSSYNSPLHF. CDR3 coding DNA: TGTGCCAGCAGTGAAATCGGGCAGGGATTCAGCTCCTATAATTCACCCCTCCACTTT. V is TRBV6-4 and J is TRBJ1-6; weak D call: TRBD1 (5 bases). The V end lost 3 bases, the J end lost 0 bases, and 18 bases lay between the germline ends. The CDR3 runs to 19 residues. Germline loops: CDR1 MRHNA, CDR2 SNTAGT.

V is TRBV5-6 and J is TRBJ1-2, with 9 bases lining up with TRBD1. The junction had 5 bases not matched to a gene; V was cut back by 4 bases and J by 4 bases. The germline CDR1 and CDR2 sequences are SGHDT and YYEEEE. The CDR3 extends over 14 amino acids. The CDR3 DNA is TGTGCCAGCAGCGATGGACAGGGGTCCTATGGCTACACCTTC. This gives the protein CASSDGQGSYGYTF.

The chain joins TRBV24-1 to TRBJ2-3; a weak D match, TRBD2 (5 bases). CDR3 length equals 15 residues. V was pared by 8 bases and J by 0 bases, with 14 bases between. Germline V gives CDR1 KGHDR, CDR2 SFDVKD. The CDR3 spells CATISGGGSTDTQYF. CDR3 coding DNA: TGTGCCACCATAAGTGGTGGCGGGAGCACAGATACGCAGTATTTT.

The chain employs TRBV12-3 or TRBV12-4 and TRBJ1-6; 7 bases are a match to TRBD1. The CDR3 sequence is 13 residues long. Here the CDR3 DNA reads TGTGCGGCAAGAGAGGGGGCGAGTTCACCCCTCCACTTT. Translating it yields CAAREGASSPLHF.

The rearrangement links TRBV24-1 to TRBJ2-1, with 9 bases identical to TRBD1. Germline trimming cut 4 bases from V and 5 bases from J; bases unmatched to any gene: 5. This CDR3 contains 15 residues. The germline V gene encodes CDR1 KGHDR and CDR2 SFDVKD. For the CDR3, the DNA is TGTGCCACCAGTGACCCTGGACAGGGGAACAATGAGCAGTTCTTC. Its translation: CATSDPGQGNNEQFF.

This sequence joins TRBV14 and TRBJ1-2, with D unresolved. Trimming removed 3 bases at V and 3 bases at J, with 5 bases between. The CDR3 length is 12 residues. Germline V gives CDR1 SGHDN, CDR2 FVKESK. For the CDR3, the DNA is TGTGCCAGCAGCCAGGGCTACTATGGCTACACCTTC. The encoded protein is CASSQGYYGYTF.

V is TRBV6-5 and J is TRBJ1-2, with D unresolved. The V end was cut by 7 bases, the J end by 4 bases, with 13 bases between. Germline assignment: CDR1 MNHEY and CDR2 SVGAGI. This CDR3 spans 13 amino acids. DNA of the CDR3: TGTGCCAGCAAGGCGGGAACTACCTATGGCTACACCTTC. Protein sequence: CASKAGTTYGYTF.

This chain's CDR3 is CASSFGLGATSEQYF. The CDR3, as DNA: TGTGCCAGCAGCTTCGGGCTGGGGGCAACGTCCGAGCAGTACTTC. The gene calls are TRBV7-9 and TRBJ2-7; weak D call: TRBD1 (6 bases). The CDR3 sequence is 15 residues long. CDR1 is SEHNR and CDR2 is FQNEAQ in the germline V gene (reference sequence). V gave up 3 bases and J gave up 6 bases, with 18 bases separating them.

The chain is built from TRBV11-3 and TRBJ2-7, with TRBD2 matching over 7 bases. There are 12 residues in the CDR3. Looked up from germline, CDR1 is SGHNT and CDR2 is YENEEA. Unmatched junction bases numbered 1, after V lost 5 bases and J lost 3 bases. In nucleotides, the CDR3 is TGTGCCAGCAGCCCGGGGGGCTACGAGCAGTACTTC. It codes for CASSPGGYEQYF.

The chain couples TRBV5-4 to TRBJ2-5, with 11 nucleotides matching TRBD2. CDR3 length: 16 residues. The germline V gene encodes CDR1 SGHNT and CDR2 YYREEE (reference sequence). Losses at the gene ends were 4 bases for V and 1 base for J; bases not matched to a gene: 6. CDR3 nucleotides: TGTGCCAGCAGCAGGGGACTAGCGGATCTCCAAGAGACCCAGTACTTC. Amino acid sequence: CASSRGLADLQETQYF.

A single count supports this clone. The rearrangement uses TRBV6-6 and TRBJ1-5; 7 positions agree with TRBD1. The CDR3 runs to 15 residues. The J segment lost 7 bases and the V segment lost 0 bases, leaving 6 bases of the junction unmatched. Germline CDR1 MNHNY, CDR2 SVGAGI (reference sequence). The CDR3 region has the DNA TGTGCCAGCAGTTACTCGACAGGGTTGGGGCAGCCCCAGCATTTT. It specifies CASSYSTGLGQPQHF.

This clone was seen only once. The chain employs TRBV7-2 and TRBJ1-1, with a tentative D call TRBD1 (5 bases). This CDR3 region has 12 residues. Germline CDR1 SGHTA, CDR2 FQGNSA. Trimming pared 2 bases from V and 8 bases from J, leaving 9 bases between. In nucleotides, the CDR3 is TGTGCCAGCAGCTTATGGGGCAGGGAAGCTTTCTTT. It specifies CASSLWGREAFF.

The rearrangement joins TRBV10-3 to TRBJ1-1; D is possibly TRBD1 (5 bases). The CDR3 length is 12 residues. The V gene lost 4 bases and the J gene lost 3 bases, with 6 bases spanning the gap. The germline CDR1 and CDR2 sequences are ENHRY and SYGVKD. In DNA, the CDR3 is TGTGCCATCAGTGCGGGGGACACTGAAGCTTTCTTT. Its translation: CAISAGDTEAFF.

This chain uses TRBV4-1 with TRBJ2-2; 8 nucleotides match TRBD2. This CDR3 is 16 amino acids long. V trimming: 1 base; J trimming: 4 bases; junction bases outside the gene matches: 5. Looked up from germline, CDR1 is MGHRA and CDR2 is YSYEKL. The CDR3 loop reads CASSQASGGITGELFF. DNA of the CDR3: TGCGCCAGCAGCCAAGCCAGCGGGGGAATCACCGGGGAGCTGTTTTTT.

V gene TRBV14 combines with J gene TRBJ1-2; D is unresolved. V gave up 1 base and J gave up 9 bases, with 12 bases separating them. The CDR3 is 13 amino acids. Germline V gene sequence: CDR1 SGHDN, CDR2 FVKESK. The CDR3 DNA reads TGTGCCAGCAGCCAAGTTAGAGGATCACGCTACACCTTC. Protein: CASSQVRGSRYTF.

This chain uses TRBV15 with TRBJ2-1, with 15 nucleotides matching TRBD2. The CDR3 covers 15 residues. Germline CDR1 reads LNHNV; CDR2 reads YYDKDF (reference sequence). V trimming: 1 base; J trimming: 12 bases; junction bases outside the gene matches: 4. CDR3 in DNA: TGTGCCACCAGCAGAGGAAGGACTAGCGGGAGGGGGCAGTTCTTC. Protein sequence: CATSRGRTSGRGQFF.

The chain employs TRBV4-3 and TRBJ1-2; D possibly corresponds to TRBD1 (5 bases). This CDR3 spans 15 amino acids. Germline lookup yields CDR1 LGHNA and CDR2 YSLEER. The V end lost 0 bases, the J end lost 1 base, and 9 bases lay between the germline ends. The CDR3 loop is CASSQEFRVNYGYTF. In DNA, the CDR3 is TGCGCCAGCAGCCAAGAATTCAGGGTTAACTATGGCTACACCTTC.

This rearrangement joins TRBV27 to TRBJ1-1; a possible D gene is TRBD1 (6 bases). Germline V gives CDR1 MNHEY, CDR2 SMNVEV (reference sequence). The ends were cut back, 8 bases at V and 1 base at J, with 17 bases in the middle. CDR3 size: 15 residues. The CDR3 DNA is TGTGCCAGCTTCAGGGGCTCGGCAGGGAACACTGAAGCTTTCTTT. Translating gives CASFRGSAGNTEAFF.

The chain links TRBV2 to TRBJ2-5; no reliable D call. The CDR3 totals 13 residues. CDR1 SNHLY and CDR2 FYNNEI come from the germline V gene. Trimming took off 4 bases at V and 3 bases at J, with 9 bases between the two ends. CDR3 sequence: CASSGGTKETQYF. In nucleotides, the CDR3 is TGTGCCAGCAGTGGCGGCACTAAAGAGACCCAGTACTTC.

The rearrangement uses TRBV2 and TRBJ1-2, with 8 bases aligning to TRBD1. The CDR3 spans 12 residues. CDR1 and CDR2 (germline): SNHLY, FYNNEI. The trim removed 6 bases at V and 4 bases at J, leaving 1 base unmatched. DNA of the CDR3: TGTGCCAGCAGACAGGGGGTCTATGGCTACACCTTC. Translating it yields CASRQGVYGYTF.